This entry lists 6 T cell receptor beta chains sequenced from one sample in a study of T cells after yellow fever vaccination (dated by TCRdb to about 2019). Explained via the paper, the treatment or condition label denotes: live attenuated yellow fever vaccine strain. Receptor amplification or capture employed 5' RACE. The sequencer was an Illumina HiSeq 2500. Starting from the raw public reads, TCRdb applied fastp trimming at Q25, assembled clones with MiXCR and retained in-frame beta chains. Rows matching on CDR3 protein sequence are summarized as one entry with the most common DNA and genes. The sample records some 100,000 distinct CDR3 sequences, about 7.2% of which are singletons. The ten largest make up roughly 3% of the sample. Sample: CD4+ T cells sorted from PBMCs, taken about 41 days after the first yellow fever vaccination. All receptors come from a young man who received the YFV17D yellow fever vaccine.

This clonotype was found a few times. The chain joins TRBV28 to TRBJ2-7; 7 nucleotides match TRBD1. Germline V CDR1 and CDR2: MDHEN, SYDVKM. The CDR3 totals 18 residues. J lost 2 bases, V lost 1 base, and 14 bases had no gene match. As DNA, the CDR3 is TGTGCCAGCAGTTTATCGCCACTATCCGGGACAGCAGCCTACGAGCAGTACGTC. Translated: CASSLSPLSGTAAYEQYV.

In its sample, this clonotype was seen many times. This chain links TRBV27 with TRBJ2-5; the D gene is possibly TRBD2 (6 bases). V lost 5 bases and J 1 base, leaving 11 bases between the germline ends. Germline values: CDR1 MNHEY, CDR2 SMNVEV (reference sequence). The CDR3 totals 14 residues. CDR3 nucleotide sequence: TGTGCCAGCAGTATGAGCGGGTTCCAAGAGACCCAGTACTTC. Translation: CASSMSGFQETQYF.

This clonotype was recorded many times. CDR3 amino acids: CASSLGDLYTEAFF. In DNA form, the CDR3 reads TGTGCCAGCAGCCTGGGGGATCTTTACACTGAAGCTTTCTTT. The V and J genes are TRBV3-1 and TRBJ1-1, with a weak D call TRBD1 (5 bases). The CDR3 runs to 14 residues. Trimming stripped 4 bases from V and 3 bases from J, with 12 bases between. CDR1 is LGHDT, CDR2 YNNKEL, per germline (reference sequence).

The chain employs TRBV28 and TRBJ1-2; D is unclear. CDR1 MDHEN and CDR2 SYDVKM come from the germline V gene. With 7 bases removed from V and 2 bases from J, the gap between germline ends came to 8 bases. The CDR3 is 12 amino acids. The CDR3 nucleotides are TGTGCCAGCACGGTCCGGAACTATGGCTACACCTTC. It specifies CASTVRNYGYTF.

This clonotype was counted at least ten times. The chain employs TRBV6-5 and TRBJ2-7; the D gene could be TRBD1 or TRBD2 (5 bases each). The CDR3 extends over 14 amino acids. Per germline, CDR1 MNHEY and CDR2 SVGAGI. The V gene lost 6 bases and the J gene lost 6 bases, with 18 bases spanning the gap. CDR3 amino acids: CASSRYGRGFEQYF. CDR3 nucleotides: TGTGCCAGCAGCCGATACGGACGGGGCTTCGAGCAGTACTTC.

This clonotype appeared many times. The V gene is TRBV7-9, the J gene TRBJ1-1; 7 nucleotides agree with TRBD1. The CDR3 covers 14 residues. Germline V gene data show CDR1 as SEHNR and CDR2 as FQNEAQ (reference sequence). With 5 bases clipped from V and 0 bases from J, the junction kept 3 bases outside the gene matches. CDR3 region: CASSPTGLNTEAFF. CDR3 coding DNA: TGTGCCAGCAGCCCGACAGGGTTGAACACTGAAGCTTTCTTT.